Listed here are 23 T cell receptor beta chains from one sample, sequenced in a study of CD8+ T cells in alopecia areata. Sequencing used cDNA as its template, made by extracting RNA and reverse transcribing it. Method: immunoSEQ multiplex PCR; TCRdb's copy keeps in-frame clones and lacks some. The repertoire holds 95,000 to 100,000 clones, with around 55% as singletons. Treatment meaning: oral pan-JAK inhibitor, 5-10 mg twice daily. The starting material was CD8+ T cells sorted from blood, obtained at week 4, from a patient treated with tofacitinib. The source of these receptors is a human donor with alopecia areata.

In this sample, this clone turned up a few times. The CDR3 spells CASSTEPRMDGYTF. For the CDR3, the DNA is TGTGCCAGTAGTACGGAGCCTAGGATGGATGGCTACACCTTC. This chain connects TRBV19 to TRBJ1-2; no firm D call. This CDR3 has 14 amino acids. Germline V gene data show CDR1 as LNHDA and CDR2 as SQIVND (reference sequence). Trimming stripped 4 bases from V and 6 bases from J, with 15 bases between. The full variable domain, rest sourced from reference TRBV19 and TRBJ1-2, is DGGITQSPKYLFRKEGQNVTLSCEQNLNHDAMYWYRQDPGQGLRLIYYSQIVNDFQKGDIAEGYSVSREKKESFPLTVTSAQKNPTAFYLCASSTEPRMDGYTFGSGTRLTVV.

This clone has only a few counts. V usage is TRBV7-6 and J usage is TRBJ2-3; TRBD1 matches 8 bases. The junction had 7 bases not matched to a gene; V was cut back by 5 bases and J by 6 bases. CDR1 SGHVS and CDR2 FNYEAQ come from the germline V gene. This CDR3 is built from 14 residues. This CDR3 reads CASSVSTGVDTQYF. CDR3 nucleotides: TGTGCCAGCAGCGTCTCGACAGGGGTCGATACGCAGTATTTT.

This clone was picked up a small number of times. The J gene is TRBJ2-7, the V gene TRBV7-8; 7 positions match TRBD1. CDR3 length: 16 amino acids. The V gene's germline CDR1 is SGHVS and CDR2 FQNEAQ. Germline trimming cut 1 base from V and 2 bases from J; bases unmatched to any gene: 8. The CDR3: CASSLGQGKITYEQYF. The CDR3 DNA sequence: TGTGCCAGCAGCTTAGGACAGGGCAAGATTACCTACGAGCAGTACTTC.

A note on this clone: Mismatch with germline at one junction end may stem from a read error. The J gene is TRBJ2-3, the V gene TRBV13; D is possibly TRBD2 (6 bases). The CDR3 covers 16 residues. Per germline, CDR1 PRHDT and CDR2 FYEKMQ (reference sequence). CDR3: CASSQDLQRGTDTQYF. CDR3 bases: TGCGCCAGCAGCCAAGATCTCCAGCGGGGCACAGATACGCAGTATTTT.

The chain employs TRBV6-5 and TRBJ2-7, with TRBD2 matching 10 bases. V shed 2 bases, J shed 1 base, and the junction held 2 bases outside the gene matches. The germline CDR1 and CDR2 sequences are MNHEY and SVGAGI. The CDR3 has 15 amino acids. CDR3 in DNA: TGTGCCAGCAGTTACGAACTAGCGGGATCCTACGAGCAGTACTTC. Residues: CASSYELAGSYEQYF.

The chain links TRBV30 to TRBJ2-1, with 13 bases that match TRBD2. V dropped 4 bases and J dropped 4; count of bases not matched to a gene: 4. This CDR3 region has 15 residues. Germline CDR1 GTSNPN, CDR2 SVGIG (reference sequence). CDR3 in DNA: TGTGCCTGGACGTCGGGACTAGCGGGATACAATGAGCAGTTCTTC. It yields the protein CAWTSGLAGYNEQFF.

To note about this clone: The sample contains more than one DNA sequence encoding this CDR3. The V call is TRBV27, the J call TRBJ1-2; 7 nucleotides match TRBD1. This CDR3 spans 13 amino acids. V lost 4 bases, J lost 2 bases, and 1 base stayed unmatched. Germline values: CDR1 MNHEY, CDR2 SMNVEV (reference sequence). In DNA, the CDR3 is TGTGCCAGCAGTTGGACAGGAAACTATGGCTACACCTTC. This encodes CASSWTGNYGYTF.

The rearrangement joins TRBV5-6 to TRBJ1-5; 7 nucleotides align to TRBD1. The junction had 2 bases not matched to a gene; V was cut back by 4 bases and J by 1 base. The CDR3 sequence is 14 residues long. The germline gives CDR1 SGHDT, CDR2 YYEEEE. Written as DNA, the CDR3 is TGTGCCAGCAGCCGGGGACAGAGCAATCAGCCCCAGCATTTT. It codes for CASSRGQSNQPQHF.

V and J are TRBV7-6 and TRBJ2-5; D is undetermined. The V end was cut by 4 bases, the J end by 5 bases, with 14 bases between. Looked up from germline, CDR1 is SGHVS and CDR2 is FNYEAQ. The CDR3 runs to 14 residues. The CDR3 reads CASSSRPLIETQYF. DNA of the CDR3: TGTGCCAGCAGCTCTAGGCCCCTCATTGAGACCCAGTACTTC.

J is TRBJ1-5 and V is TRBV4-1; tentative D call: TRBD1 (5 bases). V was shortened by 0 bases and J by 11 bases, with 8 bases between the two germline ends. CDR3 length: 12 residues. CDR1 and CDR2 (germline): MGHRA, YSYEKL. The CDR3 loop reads CASSQEGEAQHF. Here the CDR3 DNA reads TGCGCCAGCAGCCAAGAAGGGGAGGCCCAGCATTTT.

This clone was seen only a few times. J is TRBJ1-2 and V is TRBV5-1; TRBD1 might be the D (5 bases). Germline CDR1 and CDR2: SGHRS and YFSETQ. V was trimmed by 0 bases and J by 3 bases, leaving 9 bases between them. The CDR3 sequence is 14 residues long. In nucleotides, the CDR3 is TGCGCCAGCAGCTTGGTGGGGGAAGACTATGGCTACACCTTC. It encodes CASSLVGEDYGYTF. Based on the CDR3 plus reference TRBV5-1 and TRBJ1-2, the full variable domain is KAGVTQTPRYLIKTRGQQVTLSCSPISGHRSVSWYQQTPGQGLQFLFEYFSETQRNKGNFPGRFSGRQFSNSRSEMNVSTLELGDSALYLCASSLVGEDYGYTFGSGTRLTVV.

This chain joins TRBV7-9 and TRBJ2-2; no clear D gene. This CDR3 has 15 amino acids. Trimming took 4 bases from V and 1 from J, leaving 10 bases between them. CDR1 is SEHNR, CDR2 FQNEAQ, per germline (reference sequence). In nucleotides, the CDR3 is TGTGCCAGCAGCTCAGCCTGGCAGAACACCGGGGAGCTGTTTTTT. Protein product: CASSSAWQNTGELFF.

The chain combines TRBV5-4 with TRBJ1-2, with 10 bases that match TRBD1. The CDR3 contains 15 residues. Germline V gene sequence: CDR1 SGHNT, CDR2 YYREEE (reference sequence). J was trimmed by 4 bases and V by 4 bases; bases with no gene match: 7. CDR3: CASSPGTGDGYGYTF. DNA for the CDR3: TGTGCCAGCAGCCCCGGGACAGGGGATGGCTATGGCTACACCTTC.

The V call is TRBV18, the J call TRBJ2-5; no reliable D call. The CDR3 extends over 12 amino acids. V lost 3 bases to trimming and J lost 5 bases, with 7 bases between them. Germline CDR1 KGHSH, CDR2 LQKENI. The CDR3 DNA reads TGTGCCAGCTCACCCCCTTCGGAGACCCAGTACTTC. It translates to CASSPPSETQYF.

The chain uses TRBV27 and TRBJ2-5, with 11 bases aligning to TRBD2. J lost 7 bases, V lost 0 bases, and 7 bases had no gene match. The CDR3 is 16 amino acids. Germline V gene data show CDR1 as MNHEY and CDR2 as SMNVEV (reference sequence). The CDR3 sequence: CASSLSEGLAVGTQYF. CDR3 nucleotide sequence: TGTGCCAGCAGTTTATCGGAGGGACTAGCGGTGGGGACCCAGTACTTC.

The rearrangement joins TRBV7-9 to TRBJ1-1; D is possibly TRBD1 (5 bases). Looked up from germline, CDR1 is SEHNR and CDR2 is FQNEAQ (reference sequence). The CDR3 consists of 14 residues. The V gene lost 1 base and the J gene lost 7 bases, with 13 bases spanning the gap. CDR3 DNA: TGTGCCAGCAGCTTAGAAGGGGCCATGGATGAAGCTTTCTTT. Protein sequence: CASSLEGAMDEAFF.

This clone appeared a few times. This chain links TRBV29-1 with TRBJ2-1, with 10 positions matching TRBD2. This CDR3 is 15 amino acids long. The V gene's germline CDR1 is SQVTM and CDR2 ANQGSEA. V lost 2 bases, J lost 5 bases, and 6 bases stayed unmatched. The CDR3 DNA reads TGCAGCGTTGAACCAGCGGGGGGGCCGGACAATGAGCAGTTCTTC. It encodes CSVEPAGGPDNEQFF.

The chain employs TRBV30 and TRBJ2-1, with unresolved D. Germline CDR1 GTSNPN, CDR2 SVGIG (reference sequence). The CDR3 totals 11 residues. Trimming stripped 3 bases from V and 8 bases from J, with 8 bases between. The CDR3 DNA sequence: TGTGCCTGGAGGGATAGCTATGAGCAGTTCTTC. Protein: CAWRDSYEQFF.

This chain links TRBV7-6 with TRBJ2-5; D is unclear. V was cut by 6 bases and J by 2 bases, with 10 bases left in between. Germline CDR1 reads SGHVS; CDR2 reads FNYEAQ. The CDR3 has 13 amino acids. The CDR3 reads CASRPLSQETQYF. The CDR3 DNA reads TGTGCCAGCAGACCCCTATCTCAAGAGACCCAGTACTTC. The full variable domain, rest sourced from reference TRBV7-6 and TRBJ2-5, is GAGVSQSPRYKVTKRGQDVALRCDPISGHVSLYWYRQALGQGPEFLTYFNYEAQQDKSGLPNDRFSAERPEGSISTLTIQRTEQRDSAMYRCASRPLSQETQYFGPGTRLLVL.

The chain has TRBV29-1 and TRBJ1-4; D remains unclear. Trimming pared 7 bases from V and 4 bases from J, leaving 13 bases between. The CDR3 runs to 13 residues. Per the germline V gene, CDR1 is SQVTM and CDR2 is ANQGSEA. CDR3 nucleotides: TGCAGCGCCTCGACGGAATATAATGAAAAACTGTTTTTT. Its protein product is CSASTEYNEKLFF.

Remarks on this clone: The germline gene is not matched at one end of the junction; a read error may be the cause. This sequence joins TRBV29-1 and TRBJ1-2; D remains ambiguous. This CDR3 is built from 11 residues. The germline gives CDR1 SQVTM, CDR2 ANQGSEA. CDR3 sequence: CSVEDFNLPRF. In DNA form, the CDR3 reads TGCAGCGTTGAAGATTTCAATTTACCCCGCTTC.

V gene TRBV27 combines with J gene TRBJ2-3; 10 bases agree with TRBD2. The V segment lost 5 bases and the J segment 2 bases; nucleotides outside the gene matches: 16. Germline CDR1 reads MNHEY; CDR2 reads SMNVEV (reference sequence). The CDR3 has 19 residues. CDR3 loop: CASSTTHIPSGSITDTQYF. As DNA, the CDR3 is TGTGCCAGCAGTACCACCCACATCCCTAGCGGGAGTATCACAGATACGCAGTATTTT.

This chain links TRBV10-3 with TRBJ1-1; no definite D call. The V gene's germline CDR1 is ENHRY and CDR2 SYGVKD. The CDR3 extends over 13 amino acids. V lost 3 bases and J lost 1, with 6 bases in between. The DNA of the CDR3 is TGTGCCATCAGTGAACGGGGGAACACTGAAGCTTTCTTT. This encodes CAISERGNTEAFF.